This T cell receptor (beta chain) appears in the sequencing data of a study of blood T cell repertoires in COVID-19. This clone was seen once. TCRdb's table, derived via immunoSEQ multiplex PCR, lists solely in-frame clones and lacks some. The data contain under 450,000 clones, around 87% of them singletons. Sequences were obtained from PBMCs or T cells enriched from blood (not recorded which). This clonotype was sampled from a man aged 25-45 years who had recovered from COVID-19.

The CDR3 is CSVDGFGGNTIYF. DNA for the CDR3: TGCAGCGTTGACGGGTTTGGAGGAAACACCATATATTTT. The gene calls are TRBV29-1 and TRBJ1-3, with D uncertain. Trimming stripped 3 bases from V and 4 bases from J, with 10 bases between. Germline lookup yields CDR1 SQVTM and CDR2 ANQGSEA. This CDR3 contains 13 residues.